This TCR beta chain was observed in a study of T cell responses to AZD1222 COVID-19 vaccine. Overall study findings and caveats: Spike-specific TCR depth and breadth grew after two AZD1222 doses. In all cases, repertoires were sampled only after the peak T cell response. Just 5 to 7 AZD1222 recipients tested seropositive at baseline. It should be noted that donors were predominantly white British and more often female, and clonal diversity was possibly underestimated.

V shed 5 bases and J 1 base; nucleotides not matched to a gene: 10. From germline, CDR1 is LNHDA and CDR2 SQIVND (reference sequence). CDR3 length equals 17 residues. Only a few counts were recorded for this clone. The target antigen is unknown. This table comes from immunoSEQ multiplex PCR, and its TCRdb copy is limited to in-frame clones, with some not included. Of about 110,000 clones listed, over 85% were seen once; the top ten hold about 3%. The source is an adult in good health. The chain is built from TRBV19 and TRBJ1-1, with TRBD1 identical over 10 bases. The material sequenced was peripheral blood, taken on day 0 of MenACWY control vaccination. The CDR3, as DNA: TGTGCCAGTAGTCTAGGACAGGGGGTACCGACGAACACTGAAGCTTTCTTT. It translates to CASSLGQGVPTNTEAFF. Full variable domain (remainder filled in from reference TRBV19 and TRBJ1-1): DGGITQSPKYLFRKEGQNVTLSCEQNLNHDAMYWYRQDPGQGLRLIYYSQIVNDFQKGDIAEGYSVSREKKESFPLTVTSAQKNPTAFYLCASSLGQGVPTNTEAFFGQGTRLTVV.